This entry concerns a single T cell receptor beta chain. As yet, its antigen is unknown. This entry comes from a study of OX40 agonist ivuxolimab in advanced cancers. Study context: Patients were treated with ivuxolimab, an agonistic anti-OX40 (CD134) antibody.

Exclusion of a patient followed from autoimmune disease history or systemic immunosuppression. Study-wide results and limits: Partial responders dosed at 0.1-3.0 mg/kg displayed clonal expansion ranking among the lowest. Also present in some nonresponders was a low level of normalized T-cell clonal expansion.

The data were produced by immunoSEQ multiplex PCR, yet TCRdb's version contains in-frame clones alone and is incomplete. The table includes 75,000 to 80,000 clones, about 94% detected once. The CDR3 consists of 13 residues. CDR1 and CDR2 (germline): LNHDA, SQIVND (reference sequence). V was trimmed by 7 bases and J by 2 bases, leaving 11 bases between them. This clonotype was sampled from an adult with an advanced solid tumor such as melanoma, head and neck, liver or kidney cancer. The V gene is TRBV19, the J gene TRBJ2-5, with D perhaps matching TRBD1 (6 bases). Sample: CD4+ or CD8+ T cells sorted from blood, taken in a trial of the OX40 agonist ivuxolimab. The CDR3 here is CASNARGQETQYF. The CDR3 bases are TGTGCCAGTAATGCGAGGGGGCAAGAGACCCAGTACTTC.